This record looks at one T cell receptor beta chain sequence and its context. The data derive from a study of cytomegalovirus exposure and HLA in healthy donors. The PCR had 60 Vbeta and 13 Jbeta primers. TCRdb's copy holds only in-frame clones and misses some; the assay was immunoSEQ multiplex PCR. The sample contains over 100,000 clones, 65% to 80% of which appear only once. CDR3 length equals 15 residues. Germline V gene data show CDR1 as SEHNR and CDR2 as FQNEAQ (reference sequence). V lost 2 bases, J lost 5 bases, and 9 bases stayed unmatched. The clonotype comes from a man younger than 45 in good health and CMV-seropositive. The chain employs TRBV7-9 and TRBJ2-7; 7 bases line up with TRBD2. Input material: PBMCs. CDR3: CASSLRGGRGDEQYF. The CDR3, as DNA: TGTGCCAGCAGCTTACGGGGAGGGAGGGGAGACGAGCAGTACTTC. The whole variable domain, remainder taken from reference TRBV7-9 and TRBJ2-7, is DTGVSQNPRHKITKRGQNVTFRCDPISEHNRLYWYRQTLGQGPEFLTYFQNEAQLEKSRLLSDRFSAERPKGSFSTLEIQRTEQGDSAMYLCASSLRGGRGDEQYFGPGTRLTVT.